Shown below are 2 T cell receptor beta chains from a single sample sequenced in a study of a mutant IDH1 vaccine in newly diagnosed glioma. Documented time point: baseline, week 1 (first vaccination visit). Stated treatment: pre-vaccination baseline after standard-of-care therapy. Clones were read by immunoSEQ multiplex PCR, and TCRdb kept only the in-frame ones, dropping some. This table holds 90,000 to 95,000 clones, around 82% found once. The sequenced sample was PBMCs, obtained from a glioma patient treated with radiotherapy, temozolomide or both. The receptors come from a woman between 50 and 59 years old with glioma.

The CDR3 nucleotides are TGTGCCATCAGTGAGTCGCAGGGCCCCTATGGCTACACCTTC. Encoded protein: CAISESQGPYGYTF. This chain links TRBV10-3 with TRBJ1-2; possible D gene TRBD1, 5 bases. The V gene's germline CDR1 is ENHRY and CDR2 SYGVKD. The CDR3 has 14 amino acids. The V end was cut by 0 bases, the J end by 4 bases, with 9 bases between.

This rearrangement joins TRBV19 to TRBJ1-2; D is ambiguous. Deletions cut 5 bases from V and 3 bases from J, with 4 bases between. The CDR3 spans 11 residues. In germline, CDR1 is LNHDA, CDR2 SQIVND (reference sequence). CDR3 protein: CASSGDYGYTF. The CDR3 DNA reads TGTGCCAGTAGTGGAGACTATGGCTACACCTTC.